This is a list of T cell receptor beta chains from one sample in a study of blood T cell repertoires in COVID-19. This table comes from immunoSEQ multiplex PCR, and its TCRdb copy is limited to in-frame clones, with some not included. Here the sample spans about 26,000 clones, 92% being singletons. Sequenced material: peripheral blood. The receptors originated from a human donor in a cohort sampled during active COVID-19. The CDR3 runs from the conserved cysteine through the conserved F or W. D genes are given only for firm matches. The size of a clone is reported for some rows only, either as once, few or many, or as a class for expanded clones.

v_gene	abundance	j_gene	d_gene	CDR3nt	CDR3aa
TRBV18	once	TRBJ1-5	.	TGTGCCAGCTCACCAGCACGGACAGAGTCCCAGCATTTT	CASSPARTESQHF
TRBV29-1	few	TRBJ2-1	.	TGCAGCGTTGAGGCGGTTCTTAACAATGAGCAGTTCTTC	CSVEAVLNNEQFF
TRBV4-1	few	TRBJ1-2	TRBD1	TGCGCCAGCAGCCAAGGTTACACAGGGGGCCGGGGCTACACCTTC	CASSQGYTGGRGYTF
TRBV5-1	.	TRBJ1-2	TRBD1	TGCGCCAGCAGCAAACAGGGGGGAGACTATGGCTACACCTTC	CASSKQGGDYGYTF
TRBV9	once	TRBJ1-5	.	TGTGCCAGCAGCGTAGCTGTGGGGGGTCAGCCCCAGCATTTT	CASSVAVGGQPQHF
TRBV11-3	.	TRBJ1-1	.	TGTGCCAGCAGCTTAATATCGAACACTGAAGCTTTCTTT	CASSLISNTEAFF
TRBV4-1	.	TRBJ1-1	.	TGCGCCAGCAGCCAAACACAGGACATGAAAGCTTTCTTT	CASSQTQDMKAFF
TRBV7-9	.	TRBJ1-1	.	TGTGCCAGCACCCGGGGGGGGAACACTGAAGCTTTCTTT	CASTRGGNTEAFF
TRBV5-4	.	TRBJ2-7	TRBD1	TGTGCCAGCAGCTTGGCCCTGACAGGGGTTCGGGAGCAGTACTTC	CASSLALTGVREQYF
TRBV6-5	.	TRBJ2-7	.	TGTGCCAGCAGCGATGGGGGGGGGCCCTCCTACGAGCAGTACTTC	CASSDGGGPSYEQYF
TRBV10-3	.	TRBJ1-1	.	TGTGCCATTACGGCAGGGAACACTGAAGCTTTCTTT	CAITAGNTEAFF